This T cell receptor (beta chain) stems from a study of blood T cell repertoires in COVID-19. Whole-study context: Collection of acute and convalescent COVID-19 samples took place in the United States, Italy and Spain. PBMCs, B-cell-depleted T cells, or T cells provided the cDNA or gDNA that made up the material.

The length of the CDR3 is 14 residues. Trimming took 6 bases from V and 1 from J; bases not matched to a gene: 3. Germline V gives CDR1 MDHEN, CDR2 SYDVKM. Per the original data handling: Amplification from reference gene primers served as the basis for estimated nucleated cell counts. Profiling relied on immunoSEQ multiplex PCR, and the TCRdb table lists in-frame clones only, not all of them. The D gene and trimming were derived from the DNA, and the V and J assignments and clone size from that table. Here the sample spans 250,000 or so clones, 82% being singletons. Specimen: peripheral blood. The clonotype was recovered from a woman aged 70 to 79 with acute or convalescent COVID-19. The gene calls are TRBV28 and TRBJ2-4, with 7 bases matching TRBD1. The CDR3 region has the DNA TGTGCCAGCAGGCCACAGGGGGCCAAAAACATTCAGTACTTC. Protein sequence: CASRPQGAKNIQYF.